This T cell receptor beta chain was captured by sequencing in a study of cytomegalovirus exposure and HLA in healthy donors. Overall study: The roughly 700 first-cohort repertoires shared a platform with the 110 or so validation repertoires, as reported in a later analysis.

V was clipped by 5 bases and J by 2 bases; unmatched bases: 1. Germline-derived CDR1 and CDR2 are SGHTA and FQGTGA. This CDR3 spans 14 amino acids. While the first cohort had some 700 subjects, the donors belonged to the separate validation cohort of 100 to 150 subjects. To note about this clone: Its specificity is not known.

The protocol was immunoSEQ multiplex PCR, while the TCRdb copy is restricted to in-frame clones and leaves out a portion. The sample holds approximately 180,000 clones, roughly 82% seen once. Study conclusions and caveats: Testing in vitro showed a few CMV-associated chains specific for CMV antigens. Some TCR beta chains (roughly 150 of them) were listed as cytomegalovirus-associated.

The sample consisted of PBMCs. The source is a woman aged 18 to 35 in good health and CMV-seronegative. The gene calls are TRBV7-3 and TRBJ2-1, with 9 bases aligning to TRBD2. The CDR3 loop reads CASSASGTYNEQFF. The DNA of the CDR3 is TGTGCCAGCAGCGCTAGCGGGACCTACAATGAGCAGTTCTTC.